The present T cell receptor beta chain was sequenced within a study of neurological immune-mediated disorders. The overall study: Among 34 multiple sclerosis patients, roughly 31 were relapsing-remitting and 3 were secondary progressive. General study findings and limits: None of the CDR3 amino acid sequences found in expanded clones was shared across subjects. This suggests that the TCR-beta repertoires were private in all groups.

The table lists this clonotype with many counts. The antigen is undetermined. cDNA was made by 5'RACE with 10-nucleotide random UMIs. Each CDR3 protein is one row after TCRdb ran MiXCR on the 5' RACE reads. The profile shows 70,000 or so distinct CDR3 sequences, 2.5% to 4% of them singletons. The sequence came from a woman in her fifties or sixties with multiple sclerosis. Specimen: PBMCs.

The CDR3 loop reads CASSQDLRRAGTYTGELFF. The CDR3 nucleotides are TGCGCCAGCAGCCAAGACTTGCGTAGGGCAGGAACTTACACCGGGGAGCTGTTTTTT. J is TRBJ2-2 and V is TRBV4-3; D unclear. The length of the CDR3 is 19 residues. Trimming shortened V by 0 bases and J by 3 bases, and 20 bases separated the two germline ends. Per germline, CDR1 LGHNA and CDR2 YSLEER.